The 21 T cell receptor beta chains in this list originate from one sample, sequenced in a study of blood T cell repertoires in COVID-19 (TCRdb year 2020). Library construction relied on the immunoSEQ multiplex PCR assay. TCRdb retrieved this table from immuneACCESS and kept in-frame rearrangements only. Not all clones are present; in checked studies, unresolved V genes account for under half, and no reason is known for the remainder. In this sample the table shows over 150,000 clones, 88% of which occur a single time. The leading ten clones occupy 2% to 2.5% of the sample. Material: peripheral blood. Receptor source: a man in his forties or fifties who had recovered from COVID-19.

V is TRBV6-5 and J is TRBJ2-1; 10 nucleotides match TRBD2. With V trimmed by 4 bases and J by 5 bases, 5 bases remained unmatched. Germline CDR1 reads MNHEY; CDR2 reads SVGAGI. CDR3 length equals 15 residues. The CDR3 bases are TGTGCCAGCAGTTCCTGGACTAGCGGCCACAATGAGCAGTTCTTC. This gives the protein CASSSWTSGHNEQFF.

The chain recombines TRBV24-1 with TRBJ1-5, with D tentatively TRBD1 (5 bases). The CDR3 has 15 amino acids. Germline V CDR1 and CDR2: KGHDR, SFDVKD. V shed 3 bases and J shed 1 base, with 9 bases lying between them. CDR3 bases: TGTGCCACCAGTGATGCCGGGGGGAGCAATCAGCCCCAGCATTTT. It yields the protein CATSDAGGSNQPQHF.

The chain's CDR3 is CASSLRDTTYEQYF. The DNA for the CDR3 is TGTGCCAGCAGCTTACGGGACACTACCTACGAGCAGTACTTC. The J gene is TRBJ2-7, the V gene TRBV7-8, with D possibly TRBD1 on 6 matching bases. The CDR3 runs 14 residues. The germline V gene has CDR1 SGHVS and CDR2 FQNEAQ. Trimming pared 2 bases from V and 2 bases from J, leaving 10 bases between.

The chain recombines TRBV9 with TRBJ2-1, with TRBD1 identical over 8 bases. The V segment lost 3 bases and the J segment 0 bases; nucleotides outside the gene matches: 8. The CDR3 consists of 17 residues. Germline-derived CDR1 and CDR2 are SGDLS and YYNGEE. For the CDR3, the DNA is TGTGCCAGCAGCGCGCGACAGGGGAAGAGCTCCTACAATGAGCAGTTCTTC. Translating it yields CASSARQGKSSYNEQFF.

This chain joins TRBV4-1 and TRBJ2-7; 8 nucleotides agree with TRBD2. V shed 1 base and J 4 bases; nucleotides not matched to a gene: 21. The CDR3 covers 20 residues. Germline CDR1 reads MGHRA; CDR2 reads YSYEKL. CDR3 sequence: CASSQVTLLGGGTSFYEQYF. The CDR3 DNA reads TGCGCCAGCAGCCAAGTTACTCTTCTGGGCGGGGGGACCTCATTTTACGAGCAGTACTTC.

The J gene is TRBJ2-3, the V gene TRBV5-4; TRBD1 agrees at 7 bases. This CDR3 contains 16 residues. V was clipped by 2 bases and J by 1 base; unmatched bases: 7. Germline V gene lookup returns CDR1 SGHNT and CDR2 YYREEE (reference sequence). The CDR3 DNA reads TGTGCCAGCAGCTTTAGGAGACAGGGCGGCACAGATACGCAGTATTTT. Protein sequence: CASSFRRQGGTDTQYF.

There are a few counts of this clone. CDR3 sequence: CASSLEGLAGADTQYF. CDR3 sequence (DNA): TGTGCCAGCAGCTTAGAGGGACTAGCGGGGGCAGATACGCAGTATTTT. The chain joins TRBV7-9 to TRBJ2-3; 14 bases map to TRBD2. V dropped 1 base and J dropped 4; count of bases not matched to a gene: 1. The germline V gene has CDR1 SEHNR and CDR2 FQNEAQ (reference sequence). The CDR3 spans 16 residues.

CDR3 amino acids: CASLPRASTMNTEAFF. The DNA of the CDR3 is TGTGCCAGCCTCCCCCGAGCCAGTACTATGAACACTGAAGCTTTCTTT. The V and J genes are TRBV27 and TRBJ1-1; D not certain. CDR1 MNHEY and CDR2 SMNVEV come from the germline V gene (reference sequence). With 8 bases removed from V and 0 bases from J, the gap between germline ends came to 19 bases. The CDR3 has 16 residues.

A remark on this clone: Other DNA sequences in the sample encode the same CDR3. V gene TRBV5-1 combines with J gene TRBJ2-5, with 7 bases that match TRBD2. This CDR3 is built from 15 residues. Germline CDR1 and CDR2: SGHRS and YFSETQ. Trimming removed 0 bases from V and 1 base from J; junction bases left unmatched: 3. The CDR3 coding sequence is TGCGCCAGCAGCTTGGGAGCTAGCGGCCAAGAGACCCAGTACTTC. Translation gives CASSLGASGQETQYF.

The chain joins TRBV13 to TRBJ2-5, with 15 bases identical to TRBD2. Germline assignment: CDR1 PRHDT and CDR2 FYEKMQ (reference sequence). The CDR3 loop spans 16 amino acids. V lost 3 bases and J lost 5; bases outside the gene matches: 4. The CDR3 protein is CASSFGLAGGVETQYF. Written as DNA, the CDR3 is TGTGCCAGCAGCTTTGGACTAGCGGGGGGGGTGGAGACCCAGTACTTC.

The rearrangement links TRBV7-9 to TRBJ1-2, with 8 bases that match TRBD1. The V and J ends lost 3 bases and 3 bases, in that order; junction bases with no gene match: 3. This CDR3 contains 14 residues. Germline lookup yields CDR1 SEHNR and CDR2 FQNEAQ (reference sequence). The CDR3 bases are TGTGCCAGCAGCTTGGCAGGGGGCTACTATGGCTACACCTTC. It is translated as CASSLAGGYYGYTF.

The J gene is TRBJ2-1, the V gene TRBV28; D is possibly TRBD1 (5 bases). Germline CDR1 MDHEN, CDR2 SYDVKM. CDR3 length: 12 amino acids. The V end was cut by 3 bases, the J end by 11 bases, with 11 bases between. CDR3 in amino acids: CASSFLGAKQFF. The CDR3 DNA sequence: TGTGCCAGCAGTTTTTTAGGGGCGAAGCAGTTCTTC.

The J gene is TRBJ2-6, the V gene TRBV28, with 10 bases matching TRBD1. The V gene end was trimmed by 4 bases and the J gene end by 0 bases; junction bases not matched to a gene: 9. CDR1 is MDHEN, CDR2 SYDVKM, per germline. This CDR3 comprises 19 residues. As DNA, the CDR3 is TGTGCCAGCAGTTCTCCACCCGGGACAGGGGCCTCTGGGGCCAACGTCCTGACTTTC. Its translation is CASSSPPGTGASGANVLTF.

The rearrangement links TRBV27 to TRBJ1-4; D is perhaps TRBD1 (6 bases). The CDR3 extends over 13 amino acids. The V end was cut by 3 bases, the J end by 11 bases, with 13 bases between. Germline assignment: CDR1 MNHEY and CDR2 SMNVEV (reference sequence). The CDR3 protein is CASSFSNDRKLFF. DNA for the CDR3: TGTGCCAGCAGTTTCTCAAACGACAGGAAACTGTTTTTT.

The rearrangement uses TRBV6-5 and TRBJ2-1; 8 bases are a match to TRBD2. CDR1 and CDR2 (germline): MNHEY, SVGAGI. The CDR3 is 15 residues long. The V gene end was trimmed by 5 bases and the J gene end by 7 bases; junction bases not matched to a gene: 10. The DNA for the CDR3 is TGTGCCAGCAGTCCCTCGGGCGGGGGGCGGAATGAGCAGTTCTTC. It specifies CASSPSGGGRNEQFF.

The chain links TRBV10-1 to TRBJ1-5; D is ambiguous. The V gene lost 6 bases and the J gene lost 1 base, with 25 bases spanning the gap. CDR1 WNHNN and CDR2 SYGVQD come from the germline V gene (reference sequence). The CDR3 length is 19 residues. CDR3 sequence reads: CASRSGNDKKVPSNQPQHF. CDR3 nucleotide sequence: TGCGCCAGCAGATCCGGCAACGACAAAAAGGTCCCGAGCAATCAGCCCCAGCATTTT.

In this sample, this clone turned up once. The chain couples TRBV19 to TRBJ2-7; D is uncertain. Germline V gene sequence: CDR1 LNHDA, CDR2 SQIVND (reference sequence). The V end lost 1 base, the J end lost 7 bases, and 11 bases lay between the germline ends. The CDR3 covers 13 residues. The CDR3 DNA sequence: TGTGCCAGTAGTATAGTCCCCCAACAGGAGCAGTACTTC. This encodes CASSIVPQQEQYF.

The rearrangement uses TRBV4-3 and TRBJ1-2; D ambiguous. There are 14 residues in the CDR3. The germline V gene encodes CDR1 LGHNA and CDR2 YSLEER. Between the trimmed V and J ends, which lost 0 bases and 8 bases, there was a span of 13 bases. The CDR3 reads CASSQDINSKGYTF. The CDR3 nucleotides are TGCGCCAGCAGCCAAGATATAAACAGTAAAGGCTACACCTTC.

The V gene is TRBV27, the J gene TRBJ2-1, with 13 bases lining up with TRBD2. Germline V gene sequence: CDR1 MNHEY, CDR2 SMNVEV (reference sequence). The CDR3 contains 16 residues. V lost 5 bases and J lost 5; bases outside the gene matches: 6. CDR3: CASSARLAGGHNEQFF. In DNA form, the CDR3 reads TGTGCCAGCAGTGCCCGACTAGCGGGGGGTCACAATGAGCAGTTCTTC.

J is TRBJ1-1 and V is TRBV30; possible D gene TRBD1, 6 bases. CDR3 size: 16 residues. V was clipped by 3 bases and J by 3 bases, with 20 bases between them. Germline V gene lookup returns CDR1 GTSNPN and CDR2 SVGIG (reference sequence). CDR3 loop: CAWRDLEQGDYTEAFF. The CDR3, as DNA: TGTGCCTGGAGGGACCTGGAACAGGGAGATTACACTGAAGCTTTCTTT.

V and J are TRBV5-1 and TRBJ1-6; D gene ambiguous. V lost 0 bases, J lost 11 bases, and 18 bases lay in between. Germline V gene sequence: CDR1 SGHRS, CDR2 YFSETQ. The CDR3 is 16 amino acids. CDR3 amino acids: CASSLGGSRGQAPLHF. In DNA form, the CDR3 reads TGCGCCAGCAGCTTGGGAGGTTCCCGAGGGCAGGCACCCCTCCACTTT.